This TCR beta chain appears in the sequencing data of a study of blood T cell repertoires in COVID-19. Trimming removed 1 base from V and 0 bases from J, with 8 bases in between. This CDR3 has 14 amino acids. Germline assignment: CDR1 SGHRS and CDR2 YFSETQ. TCRdb's table, derived via immunoSEQ multiplex PCR, lists solely in-frame clones and lacks some. The sample includes 310,000 or so clones, approximately 88% of them seen just once. This chain uses TRBV5-1 with TRBJ2-7, with D tentatively TRBD2 (5 bases). This clonotype was obtained from a man younger than 40 with COVID-19, enrolled during active disease. Sample: peripheral blood. CDR3 sequence (DNA): TGCGCCAGCAGCTTGTCGGGGATCTCCTACGAGCAGTACTTC. It translates to CASSLSGISYEQYF.